The clone carrying this T cell receptor (beta chain) was found a few times. The antigen is unknown. These data belong to a study of T cells in Graves' hyperthyroidism and ophthalmopathy. Amplification of TCR beta CDR3 regions used RNA as the template. First-round RT-PCR targeting the TCR CDR3 was performed with the HTBI primer set. TCRdb reanalysed the multiplex PCR reads using MiXCR and keeps one entry per CDR3 protein. The top ten hold 18% of the sample, which has approximately 610,000 distinct CDR3 sequences, over 15% seen once. Whole-study findings and limits: Ophthalmopathy, as predicted by the model, came a median 6.5 months after the prediction.

PBMCs came from 9 to 10 ml fresh peripheral blood. The origin of this receptor is a woman younger than 30 with Graves' hyperthyroidism. Sequencing was performed on blood.

The CDR3 is CASNPPGSGKAQYF. As DNA, the CDR3 is TGCGCCAGCAATCCACCTGGTAGCGGGAAGGCCCAGTACTTC. The chain has TRBV5-1 and TRBJ2-5, with 8 bases identical to TRBD2. This CDR3 is built from 14 residues. V shed 6 bases and J 9 bases; nucleotides not matched to a gene: 13. Per germline, CDR1 SGHRS and CDR2 YFSETQ.